Listed below are T cell receptor beta chains from one sample, sequenced in a study of shared clonotypes between healthy human individuals. Generated by immunoSEQ multiplex PCR, the TCRdb table keeps only in-frame clones and is missing some. Among some 1 million clones listed, around 74% were seen once. The specimen sequenced was memory CD4+ T cells sorted from blood. These receptors originate from a man between 18 and 35 years old in good health. Both conserved end residues are part of each CDR3. Each record gives: D gene, clone size, V gene, J gene, CDR3 DNA, CDR3 protein. D genes are given only for firm matches. Size values are once, few and many counts, or a class for expanded clones, and some rows have none.

>.|.|TRBV5-1|TRBJ2-3
TGCGCCAGCAGTTTCGGAGAAGATACGCAGTATTTT
CASSFGEDTQYF
>TRBD1|.|TRBV30|TRBJ2-5
TGTGCCTGGCTCCCACAGGGGGCCCGGGGGACCCAGTACTTC
CAWLPQGARGTQYF
>.|.|TRBV15|TRBJ1-2
TGTGCCACCAGCACTGGGGAGACGGTAGCCTATGGCTACACCTTC
CATSTGETVAYGYTF
>TRBD1|.|TRBV5-6|TRBJ2-7
TGTGCCAGCAGCCTCCCGGGACAGGGGGCGGGCGAGCAGTACTTC
CASSLPGQGAGEQYF
>.|.|TRBV30|TRBJ2-3
TGTGCCTGGAGTGTATCGGGGGCCAGCACAGATACGCAGTATTTT
CAWSVSGASTDTQYF
>.|.|TRBV2|TRBJ2-2
TGTGCCAGCAGTGTGGGGGGAGGGAACACCGGGGAGCTGTTTTTT
CASSVGGGNTGELFF
>.|few|TRBV6-1|TRBJ1-2
TGTGCCAGCAGGGTGGACGTCCCCGAGTATGGCTACACCTTC
CASRVDVPEYGYTF
>.|once|TRBV9|TRBJ2-3
TGTGCCAGCAGCGTAGTGGGGAGAGGAACAGATACGCAGTATTTT
CASSVVGRGTDTQYF
>.|many|TRBV30|TRBJ2-3
TGTGCCTGGAGTTTGGAAATTGGGACAGATACGCAGTATTTT
CAWSLEIGTDTQYF
>TRBD2|.|TRBV4-2|TRBJ2-5
TGTGCCAGCAGCCAAGAGATGTTAGCGGGGGGGCCCGTGGGGACCCAGTACTTC
CASSQEMLAGGPVGTQYF
>TRBD2|.|TRBV7-6|TRBJ2-1
TGTGCCAGCAGCTCCACGGCGGGAGATAAGTTCTTC
CASSSTAGDKFF
>TRBD1|.|TRBV5-6|TRBJ1-6
TGTGCCAGCAGCTTGAAGACCGGGACAGGGGCATCACCCCTCCACTTT
CASSLKTGTGASPLHF
>.|few|TRBV30|TRBJ1-5
TGTGCCTGGAGTGTTGGGACACTTAATCAGCCCCAGCATTTT
CAWSVGTLNQPQHF
>TRBD1|.|TRBV19|TRBJ2-7
TGTGCCAGTAGTAAGACAGGGGGCGCGCAGTACTTC
CASSKTGGAQYF
>.|few|TRBV6-5|TRBJ1-5
TGTGCCAGCAGAGGACTGGCAGATCAGCCCCAGCATTTT
CASRGLADQPQHF
>TRBD1|.|TRBV6-4|TRBJ2-3
TGTGCCAGCAGTTATAGGGGGCAAACCACAGATACGCAGTATTTT
CASSYRGQTTDTQYF
>.|.|TRBV7-9|TRBJ2-3
TGTGCCAGCAGCTTTGAGGGACTCACAGATACGCAGTATTTT
CASSFEGLTDTQYF
>.|.|TRBV6-6|TRBJ2-7
TGTGCCAGCAGTTCCCAAGAGGGAGGCGAGCAGTACTTC
CASSSQEGGEQYF
>TRBD1|.|TRBV28|TRBJ2-7
TGTGCCAGCAGGGCGCCCCGGGACAGGGGGGTCCACGAGCAGTACTTC
CASRAPRDRGVHEQYF
>TRBD1|.|TRBV5-4|TRBJ2-2
TGTGCCAGCAGCCCACAGGGGGCCCGGGAGCTGTTTTTT
CASSPQGARELFF
>.|few|TRBV5-8|TRBJ1-5
TGTGCCAGCAGCCCGGGGGTCAATCAGCCCCAGCATTTT
CASSPGVNQPQHF
>TRBD1|.|TRBV19|TRBJ2-7
TGTGCCAGTAGTAACAGGTGGCAGGGGGACTACGAGCAGTACTTC
CASSNRWQGDYEQYF
>TRBD1|.|TRBV18|TRBJ1-2
TGTGCCAGCTCACCGACCTTGACAGGGAACGAAGGCTACACCTTC
CASSPTLTGNEGYTF
>.|once|TRBV9|TRBJ2-5
TGTGCCAGCAGCTTACGGCCGGGGCAAGAGACCCAGTACTTC
CASSLRPGQETQYF
>.|.|TRBV7-8|TRBJ1-5
TGTGCCAGCAGCTCAGAGGCCCGGGGTGGCAATCAGCCCCAGCATTTT
CASSSEARGGNQPQHF
>.|many|TRBV11-1|TRBJ1-1
TGTGCCAGCAGCTTCGGGCCGTTCACTGAAGCTTTCTTT
CASSFGPFTEAFF
>.|.|TRBV7-2|TRBJ2-2
TGTGCCAGCAGCTTAGGTAGCCTCACCGGGGAGCTGTTTTTT
CASSLGSLTGELFF
>.|.|TRBV2|TRBJ2-7
TGTGCCAGCAGTGGGGATCCTTCTACCTACGAGCAGTACTTC
CASSGDPSTYEQYF
>TRBD2|once|TRBV6-1|TRBJ2-3
TGTGCCAGCAGTGCGGGGGGGGGCAGGGCAGATACGCAGTATTTT
CASSAGGGRADTQYF
>TRBD1|once|TRBV19|TRBJ2-3
TGTGCCAGTAGTCTCCGACAGGGGAGCACAGATACGCAGTATTTT
CASSLRQGSTDTQYF
>.|.|TRBV5-1|TRBJ1-1
TGCGCCAGCAGCTTGACCAGCGCCAACACTGAAGCTTTCTTT
CASSLTSANTEAFF
>TRBD1|.|TRBV10-3|TRBJ2-1
TGTGCCACCTGGACAGGGAGCTCCTACAATGAGCAGTTCTTC
CATWTGSSYNEQFF
>.|.|TRBV30|TRBJ1-6
TGTGCCTGGAGTGGGGCGGTACGGATCAATTCACCCCTCCACTTT
CAWSGAVRINSPLHF
>.|.|TRBV11-2|TRBJ2-1
TGTGCCAGCAGCCTCTCAGGGGGGGTTAAGCAGTTCTTC
CASSLSGGVKQFF
>TRBD1|.|TRBV5-8|TRBJ2-7
TGTGCCAGCAGCTTAGGACAGGGGCATTCCTACGAGCAGTACTTC
CASSLGQGHSYEQYF
>TRBD1|.|TRBV18|TRBJ1-2
TGTGCCAGCTCACCAATGACAGGGGGAGGCTATGGCTACACCTTC
CASSPMTGGGYGYTF
>.|few|TRBV6-4|TRBJ1-2
TGTGCCAGCACCCACGGCCCATCGTATGGCTACACCTTC
CASTHGPSYGYTF
>.|.|TRBV18|TRBJ1-2
TGTGCCAGCTCACCACCTACGGGAACCTATGGCTACACCTTC
CASSPPTGTYGYTF
>.|.|TRBV7-2|TRBJ2-3
TGTGCCAGCAGCTTAAACCCGGGGCGAATCACAGATACGCAGTATTTT
CASSLNPGRITDTQYF
>TRBD2|.|TRBV7-2|TRBJ2-3
TGTGCCAGCAGCTTAGGCGGGAGGGGGACAGATACGCAGTATTTT
CASSLGGRGTDTQYF
>.|once|TRBV30|TRBJ2-3
TGTGCCTGGAATAGAAGGGGTTCTAAAGCGCAGTATTTT
CAWNRRGSKAQYF
>.|.|TRBV2|TRBJ1-1
TGTGCCAGCAGTGAATGGGGTACGCGTGACCCCCGTACTGAAGCTTTCTTT
CASSEWGTRDPRTEAFF
>.|.|TRBV10-2|TRBJ2-2
TGCGCCAGCAGTGAGTTTGCCTCGAACACCGGGGAGCTGTTTTTT
CASSEFASNTGELFF
>TRBD2|.|TRBV11-2|TRBJ2-1
TGTGCCAGCAGCTCCCTGACTAGCGGGAACTACAATGAGCAGTTCTTC
CASSSLTSGNYNEQFF